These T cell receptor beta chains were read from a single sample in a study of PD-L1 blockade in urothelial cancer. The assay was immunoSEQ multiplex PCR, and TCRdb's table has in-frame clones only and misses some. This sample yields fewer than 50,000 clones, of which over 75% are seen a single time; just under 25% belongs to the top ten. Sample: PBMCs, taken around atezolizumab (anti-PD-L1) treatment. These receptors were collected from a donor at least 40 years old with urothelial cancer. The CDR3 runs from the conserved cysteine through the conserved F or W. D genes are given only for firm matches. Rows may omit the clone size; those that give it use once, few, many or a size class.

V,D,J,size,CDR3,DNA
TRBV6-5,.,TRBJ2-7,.,CASTTGASGTYEQYF,TGTGCCAGCACCACGGGGGCTAGCGGAACCTACGAGCAGTACTTC
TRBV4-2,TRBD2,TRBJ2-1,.,CASSQDWGTSGRAGEQFF,TGTGCCAGCAGCCAAGACTGGGGGACTAGCGGGAGGGCTGGGGAGCAGTTCTTC
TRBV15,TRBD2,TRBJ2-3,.,CATSRDRASGALTDTQYF,TGTGCCACCAGCAGAGATAGGGCTAGCGGAGCCCTCACAGATACGCAGTATTTT
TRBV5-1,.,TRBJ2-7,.,CASSPRLGGGISYEQYF,TGCGCCAGCAGCCCCCGCTTAGGGGGAGGGATCTCCTACGAGCAGTACTTC
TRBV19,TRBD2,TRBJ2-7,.,CASSMGLAENYEQYF,TGTGCCAGTAGTATGGGACTAGCGGAAAACTACGAGCAGTACTTC
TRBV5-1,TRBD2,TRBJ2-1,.,CASSPGTSGGGEQFF,TGCGCCAGCAGTCCCGGGACTAGCGGAGGAGGTGAGCAGTTCTTC
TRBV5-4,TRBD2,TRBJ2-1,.,CASSFGLAANNEQFF,TGTGCCAGCAGCTTTGGGCTAGCGGCTAACAATGAGCAGTTCTTC
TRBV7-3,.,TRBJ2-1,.,CASSPNGRAAYNEQFF,TGTGCCAGCAGCCCAAACGGGAGAGCAGCCTACAATGAGCAGTTCTTC
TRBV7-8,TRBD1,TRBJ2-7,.,CASSPGQGPSYEQYF,TGTGCCAGCAGCCCCGGACAGGGGCCCTCCTACGAGCAGTACTTC
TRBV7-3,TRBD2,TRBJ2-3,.,CASSPPGLAGRTDTQYF,TGTGCCAGCAGCCCGCCAGGGCTAGCGGGACGCACAGATACGCAGTATTTT
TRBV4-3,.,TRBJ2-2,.,CASSQDPPTVTGTGELFF,TGCGCCAGCAGCCAAGATCCCCCTACCGTCACGGGGACCGGGGAGCTGTTTTTT
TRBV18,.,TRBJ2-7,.,CASSPPGSRVEQYF,TGTGCCAGCTCACCACCGGGGAGTCGGGTCGAGCAGTACTTC
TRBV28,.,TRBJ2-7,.,CASSLYHRATYEQYF,TGTGCCAGCAGTTTATACCACAGGGCAACCTACGAGCAGTACTTC
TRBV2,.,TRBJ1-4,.,CASSDAGGSNEKLFF,TGTGCCAGCAGTGATGCGGGGGGGTCTAATGAAAAACTGTTTTTT
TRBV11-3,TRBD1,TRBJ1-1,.,CASSPPGGVNTEAFF,TGTGCCAGCAGCCCCCCAGGGGGAGTGAACACTGAAGCTTTCTTT
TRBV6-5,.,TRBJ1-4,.,CASRPGGGEKLFF,TGTGCCAGCAGACCGGGCGGGGGTGAAAAACTGTTTTTT
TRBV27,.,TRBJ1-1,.,CASSFKGGAGTEAFF,TGTGCCAGCAGTTTTAAGGGGGGGGCGGGGACTGAAGCTTTCTTT
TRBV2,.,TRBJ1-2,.,CASRTGGAGGYTF,TGTGCCAGCAGGACGGGAGGGGCCGGGGGCTACACCTTC
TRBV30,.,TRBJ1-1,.,CAWSVRGNTEAFF,TGTGCCTGGAGTGTACGGGGAAACACTGAAGCTTTCTTT
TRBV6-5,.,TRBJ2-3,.,CASSYSKGGTDTQYF,TGTGCCAGCAGTTACTCGAAAGGCGGAACAGATACGCAGTATTTT
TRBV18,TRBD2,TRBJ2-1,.,CASSPSLAVVYEQFF,TGTGCCAGCTCACCCTCACTAGCGGTCGTCTATGAGCAGTTCTTC
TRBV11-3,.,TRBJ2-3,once,CASSSSQGSTDTQYF,TGTGCCAGCAGCTCATCACAGGGTAGCACAGATACGCAGTATTTT
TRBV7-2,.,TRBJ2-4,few,CASSLSGTGIQYF,TGTGCCAGCAGCTTAAGCGGGACAGGTATTCAGTACTTC
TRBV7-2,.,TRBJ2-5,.,CASSLGSSNQETQYF,TGTGCCAGCAGCCTAGGGTCTAGCAACCAAGAGACCCAGTACTTC
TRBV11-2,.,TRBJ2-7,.,CASSSTLGQPRSYEQYF,TGTGCCAGCAGCTCCACCCTCGGACAGCCGCGATCCTACGAGCAGTACTTC
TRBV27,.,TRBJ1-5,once,CASSQTVGRNQPQHF,TGTGCCAGCAGTCAGACAGTGGGGCGGAATCAGCCCCAGCATTTT
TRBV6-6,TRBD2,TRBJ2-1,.,CAALASGMRGEQFF,TGTGCCGCGTTGGCTAGCGGGATGCGTGGTGAGCAGTTCTTC
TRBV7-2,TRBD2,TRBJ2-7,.,CASSLTSGSYEQYF,TGTGCCAGCAGCCTTACTAGCGGATCCTACGAGCAGTACTTC
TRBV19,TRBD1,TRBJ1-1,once,CASEHGTGEAFF,TGTGCCAGTGAACATGGGACAGGAGAAGCTTTCTTT
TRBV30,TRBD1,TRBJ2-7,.,CAWTNRDRGYEQYF,TGTGCCTGGACTAACCGGGACAGGGGGTACGAGCAGTACTTC
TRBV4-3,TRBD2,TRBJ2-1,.,CASSQGWVRAGGGNEQFF,TGCGCCAGCAGCCAGGGGTGGGTACGGGCGGGAGGGGGGAATGAGCAGTTCTTC
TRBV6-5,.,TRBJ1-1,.,CASSQGNTEAFF,TGTGCCAGCAGCCAGGGGAACACTGAAGCTTTCTTT
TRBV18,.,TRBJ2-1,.,CASSPLRGGEQFF,TGTGCCAGCTCACCATTGAGGGGGGGTGAGCAGTTCTTC
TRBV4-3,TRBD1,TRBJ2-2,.,CASSRTGTNTGELFF,TGCGCCAGCAGCCGGACAGGGACGAACACCGGGGAGCTGTTTTTT
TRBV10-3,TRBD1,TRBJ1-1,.,CAIRGDRGAFF,TGTGCCATCAGGGGGGACAGGGGGGCTTTCTTT
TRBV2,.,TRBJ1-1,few,CASSVQEGVGTEAFF,TGTGCCAGCAGTGTACAAGAGGGGGTAGGGACTGAAGCTTTCTTT
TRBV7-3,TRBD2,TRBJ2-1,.,CASSRTSGGNEQFF,TGTGCCAGCAGCAGGACTAGCGGGGGGAATGAGCAGTTCTTC
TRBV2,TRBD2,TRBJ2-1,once,CASLREAVTEQFF,TGTGCCAGCCTTCGGGAGGCGGTGACTGAGCAGTTCTTC
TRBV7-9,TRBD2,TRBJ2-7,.,CASSWSGSPDGGQYF,TGTGCCAGCAGCTGGAGCGGGAGTCCCGATGGGGGGCAGTACTTC
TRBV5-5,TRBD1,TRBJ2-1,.,CASSLGPGQGGTEQFF,TGTGCCAGCAGCTTGGGGCCCGGACAGGGAGGCACTGAGCAGTTCTTC
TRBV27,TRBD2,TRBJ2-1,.,CASRTGTTFNEQFF,TGTGCCAGCAGGACGGGGACTACCTTCAATGAGCAGTTCTTC
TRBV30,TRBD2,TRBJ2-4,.,CAWSGRGSKNIQYF,TGTGCCTGGAGCGGGAGGGGGTCCAAAAACATTCAGTACTTC
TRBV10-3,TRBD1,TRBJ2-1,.,CATRGQTRGGPYNEQFF,TGTGCCACCCGGGGCCAAACGAGAGGGGGCCCTTACAATGAGCAGTTCTTC
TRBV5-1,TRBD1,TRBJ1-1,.,CASSLDGTGVLSTEAFF,TGCGCCAGCAGCTTGGACGGGACAGGGGTGTTAAGCACTGAAGCTTTCTTT